The rows below give T cell receptor beta chains drawn from one sample of a study of T cell repertoires in cytomegalovirus infection. No antigen has been assigned to these receptors. TCRdb passed the reads through MiXCR, listing each CDR3 protein once. The sample contains some 900,000 distinct CDR3 sequences, 30% to 35% of which appear only once. This specimen was cultured CD8+ T cells from PBMCs, taken from culture after CMV antigen stimulation. The receptors derive from a human donor in good health (CMV status not recorded). Some clones in this sample may be carry-over from other donors' samples. CDR3s include the opening cysteine and the closing phenylalanine or tryptophan. The D gene is left open where the match is weak. Rows may omit the clone size; those that give it use once, few, many or a size class.

abundance: once; v_gene: TRBV9; d_gene: TRBD1; j_gene: TRBJ2-5; CDR3aa: CANSVEPGGQETQYF; CDR3nt: TGTGCCAACAGCGTAGAACCAGGGGGACAAGAGACCCAGTACTTC
abundance: few; v_gene: TRBV19; d_gene: .; j_gene: TRBJ1-5; CDR3aa: CASSMFGMGQPQHF; CDR3nt: TGTGCCAGTAGTATGTTTGGGATGGGCCAGCCCCAGCATTTT
abundance: many; v_gene: TRBV7-3; d_gene: TRBD1; j_gene: TRBJ2-5; CDR3aa: CASSSGQGVTQETQYF; CDR3nt: TGTGCCAGCAGCTCGGGACAGGGCGTAACTCAAGAGACCCAGTACTTC
abundance: .; v_gene: TRBV6-6; d_gene: .; j_gene: TRBJ1-4; CDR3aa: CASSSHDGATNEKLFF; CDR3nt: TGTGCCAGCAGTTCCCATGACGGAGCAACTAATGAAAAACTGTTTTTT
abundance: .; v_gene: TRBV6-1; d_gene: .; j_gene: TRBJ2-4; CDR3aa: CASSEAWTVAKNIQYF; CDR3nt: TGTGCCAGCAGTGAAGCCTGGACAGTAGCCAAAAACATTCAGTACTTC
abundance: .; v_gene: TRBV6-1; d_gene: .; j_gene: TRBJ2-2; CDR3aa: CASSEWPTGELFF; CDR3nt: TGTGCCAGCAGTGAGTGGCCGACCGGGGAGCTGTTTTTT
abundance: .; v_gene: TRBV4-1; d_gene: .; j_gene: TRBJ1-5; CDR3aa: CASSPSVAQGPHQPQHF; CDR3nt: TGCGCCAGCAGCCCTTCTGTGGCACAGGGTCCCCATCAGCCCCAGCATTTT
abundance: .; v_gene: TRBV5-5; d_gene: .; j_gene: TRBJ2-1; CDR3aa: CASSLGLPLYNEQFF; CDR3nt: TGTGCCAGCAGCCTGGGACTTCCCCTCTACAATGAGCAGTTCTTC
abundance: .; v_gene: TRBV19; d_gene: TRBD2; j_gene: TRBJ2-1; CDR3aa: CASSPLAGGTYNEQFF; CDR3nt: TGTGCCAGTAGTCCCCTAGCGGGGGGAACCTACAATGAGCAGTTCTTC
abundance: .; v_gene: TRBV6-1; d_gene: .; j_gene: TRBJ1-2; CDR3aa: CASSYNQVYGYTF; CDR3nt: TGTGCCAGCAGTTACAATCAGGTCTATGGCTACACCTTC
abundance: .; v_gene: TRBV29-1; d_gene: .; j_gene: TRBJ2-1; CDR3aa: CSVELGPSSYNEQFF; CDR3nt: TGCAGCGTTGAATTGGGACCCAGCTCCTACAATGAGCAGTTCTTC
abundance: few; v_gene: TRBV7-9; d_gene: .; j_gene: TRBJ1-2; CDR3aa: CASSLSDRRNYGYTF; CDR3nt: TGTGCCAGCAGCTTGAGCGACAGGCGGAACTATGGCTACACCTTC
abundance: few; v_gene: TRBV27; d_gene: .; j_gene: TRBJ1-3; CDR3aa: CASSPGTVGNTIYF; CDR3nt: TGTGCCAGCAGTCCAGGGACGGTTGGAAACACCATATATTTT
abundance: .; v_gene: TRBV2; d_gene: .; j_gene: TRBJ1-5; CDR3aa: CASTSSRIRYPYSNQPQHF; CDR3nt: TGTGCCAGCACCTCCTCGAGGATCCGATATCCATATAGCAATCAGCCCCAGCATTTT
abundance: .; v_gene: TRBV7-6; d_gene: .; j_gene: TRBJ1-2; CDR3aa: CASTLNGLGYGYTF; CDR3nt: TGTGCCAGCACCCTAAATGGACTCGGCTATGGCTACACCTTC
abundance: .; v_gene: TRBV19; d_gene: .; j_gene: TRBJ2-7; CDR3aa: CASSTPQASSYEQYF; CDR3nt: TGTGCCAGTAGTACGCCACAGGCCAGCTCCTACGAGCAGTACTTC